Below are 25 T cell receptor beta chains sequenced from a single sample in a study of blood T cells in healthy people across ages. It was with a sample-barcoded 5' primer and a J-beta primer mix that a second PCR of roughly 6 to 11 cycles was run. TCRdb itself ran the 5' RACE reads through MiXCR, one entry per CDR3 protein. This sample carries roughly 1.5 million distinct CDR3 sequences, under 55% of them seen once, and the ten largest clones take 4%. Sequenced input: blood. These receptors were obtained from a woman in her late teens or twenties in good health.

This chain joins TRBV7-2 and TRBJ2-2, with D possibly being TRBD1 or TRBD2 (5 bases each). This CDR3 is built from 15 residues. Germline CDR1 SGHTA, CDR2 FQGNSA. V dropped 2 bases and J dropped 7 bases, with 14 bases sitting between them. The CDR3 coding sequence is TGTGCCAGCAGCTTATCTTCGGGGCACAACGGGGAGCTGTTTTTT. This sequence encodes CASSLSSGHNGELFF.

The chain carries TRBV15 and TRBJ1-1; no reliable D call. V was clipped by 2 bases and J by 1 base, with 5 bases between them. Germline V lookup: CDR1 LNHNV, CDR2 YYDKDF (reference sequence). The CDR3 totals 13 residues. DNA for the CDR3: TGTGCCACCAGCAGACTGGAGAACACTGAAGCTTTCTTT. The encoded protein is CATSRLENTEAFF.

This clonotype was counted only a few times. The CDR3, as DNA: TGCGCCAGCAGCCAAGGGCAGGGGCGATCCTACGAGCAGTACTTC. This translates into CASSQGQGRSYEQYF. This sequence joins TRBV4-1 and TRBJ2-7; D may be TRBD1 (6 bases). The CDR3 is made up of 15 amino acids. V lost 1 base, J lost 1 base, and 11 bases lay in between. Germline-derived CDR1 and CDR2 are MGHRA and YSYEKL.

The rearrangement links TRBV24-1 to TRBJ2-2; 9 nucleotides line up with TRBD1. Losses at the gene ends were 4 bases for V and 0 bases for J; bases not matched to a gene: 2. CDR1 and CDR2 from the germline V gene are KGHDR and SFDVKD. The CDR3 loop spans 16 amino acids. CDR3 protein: CATSEGDRANTGELFF. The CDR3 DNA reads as TGTGCCACCAGTGAAGGGGACAGGGCGAACACCGGGGAGCTGTTTTTT.

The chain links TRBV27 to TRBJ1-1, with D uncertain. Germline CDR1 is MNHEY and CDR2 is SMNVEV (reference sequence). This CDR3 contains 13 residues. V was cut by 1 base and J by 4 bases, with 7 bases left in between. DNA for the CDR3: TGTGCCAGCAGTTTATATGCGGGCACTGAAGCTTTCTTT. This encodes CASSLYAGTEAFF.

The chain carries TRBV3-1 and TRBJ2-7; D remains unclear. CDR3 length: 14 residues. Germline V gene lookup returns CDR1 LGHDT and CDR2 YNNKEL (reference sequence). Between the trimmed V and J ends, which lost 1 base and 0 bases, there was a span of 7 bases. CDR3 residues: CASSQVYSSYEQYF. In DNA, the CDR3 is TGTGCCAGCAGCCAAGTCTATTCCTCCTACGAGCAGTACTTC.

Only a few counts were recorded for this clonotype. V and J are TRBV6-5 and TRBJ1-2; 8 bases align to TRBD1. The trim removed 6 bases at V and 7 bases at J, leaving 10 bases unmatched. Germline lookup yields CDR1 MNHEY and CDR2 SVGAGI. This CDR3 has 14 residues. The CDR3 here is CASSSDRVPGGYTF. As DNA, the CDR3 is TGTGCCAGCAGCTCGGACAGGGTGCCTGGTGGCTACACCTTC.

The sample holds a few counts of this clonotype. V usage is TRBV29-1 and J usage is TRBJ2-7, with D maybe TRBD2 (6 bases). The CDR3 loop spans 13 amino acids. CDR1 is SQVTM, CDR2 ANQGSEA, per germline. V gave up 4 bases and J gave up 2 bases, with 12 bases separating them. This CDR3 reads CSVAGTDPYEQYF. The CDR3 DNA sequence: TGCAGCGTTGCAGGGACTGATCCCTACGAGCAGTACTTC.

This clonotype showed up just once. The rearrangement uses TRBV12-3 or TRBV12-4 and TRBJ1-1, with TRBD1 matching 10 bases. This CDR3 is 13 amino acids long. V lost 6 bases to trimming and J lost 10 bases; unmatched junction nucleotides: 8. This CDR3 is CASSMTGGAIAFF. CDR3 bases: TGTGCCAGCAGCATGACAGGGGGCGCGATAGCTTTCTTT.

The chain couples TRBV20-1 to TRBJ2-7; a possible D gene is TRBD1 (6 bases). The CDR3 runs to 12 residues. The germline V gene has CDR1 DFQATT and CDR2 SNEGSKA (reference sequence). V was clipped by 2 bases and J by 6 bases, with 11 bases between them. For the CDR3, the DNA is TGCAGTGCTAGACAGGACAGTTGCGAGCAGTACTTC. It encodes CSARQDSCEQYF.

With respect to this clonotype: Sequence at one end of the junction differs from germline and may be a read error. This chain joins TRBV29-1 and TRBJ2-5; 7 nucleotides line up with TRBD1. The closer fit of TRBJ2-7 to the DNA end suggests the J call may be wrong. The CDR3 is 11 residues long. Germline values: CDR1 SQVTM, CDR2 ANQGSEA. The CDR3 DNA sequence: TGCAGCGCTGAACAGGGGTGCGAGCAGTACTTC. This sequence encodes CSAEQGCEQYF.

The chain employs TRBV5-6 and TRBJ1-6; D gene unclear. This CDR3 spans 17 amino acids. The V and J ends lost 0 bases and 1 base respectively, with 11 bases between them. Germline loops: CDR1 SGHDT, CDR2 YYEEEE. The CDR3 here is CASSLGGDWSYNSPLHF. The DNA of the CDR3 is TGTGCCAGCAGCTTGGGTGGGGATTGGTCCTATAATTCACCCCTCCACTTT. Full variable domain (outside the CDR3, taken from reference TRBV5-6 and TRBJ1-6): DAGVTQSPTHLIKTRGQQVTLRCSPKSGHDTVSWYQQALGQGPQFIFQYYEEEERQRGNFPDRFSGHQFPNYSSELNVNALLLGDSALYLCASSLGGDWSYNSPLHFGNGTRLTVT.

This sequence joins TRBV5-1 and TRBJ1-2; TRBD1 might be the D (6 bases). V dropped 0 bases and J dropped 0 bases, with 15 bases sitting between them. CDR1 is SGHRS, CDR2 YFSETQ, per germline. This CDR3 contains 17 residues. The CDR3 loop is CASSLARGGASNYGYTF. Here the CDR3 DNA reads TGCGCCAGCAGCTTGGCCCGGGGGGGGGCATCTAACTATGGCTACACCTTC.

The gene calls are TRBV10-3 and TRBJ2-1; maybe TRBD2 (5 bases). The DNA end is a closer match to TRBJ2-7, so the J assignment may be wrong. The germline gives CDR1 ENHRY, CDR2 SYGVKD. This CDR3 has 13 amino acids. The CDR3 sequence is CAISEEGYNEQYF. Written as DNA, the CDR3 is TGTGCCATCAGTGAAGAGGGTTACAATGAGCAGTACTTC.

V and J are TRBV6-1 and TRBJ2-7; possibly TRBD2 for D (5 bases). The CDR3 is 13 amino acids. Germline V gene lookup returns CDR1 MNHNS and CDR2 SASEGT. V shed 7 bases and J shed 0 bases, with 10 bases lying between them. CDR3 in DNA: TGTGCCAGCACCCAACGGGACTCCTACGAGCAGTACTTC. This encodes CASTQRDSYEQYF.

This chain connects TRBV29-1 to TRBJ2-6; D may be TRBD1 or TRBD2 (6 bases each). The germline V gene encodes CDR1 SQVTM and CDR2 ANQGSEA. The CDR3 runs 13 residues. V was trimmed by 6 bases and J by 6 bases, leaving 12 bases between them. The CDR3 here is CSVAGDLANVLTF. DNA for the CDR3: TGCAGCGTGGCAGGGGACTTGGCCAACGTCCTGACTTTC.

CDR3 in amino acids: CASSPHRLAGMKGTSTDTQYF. The CDR3 nucleotides are TGTGCCAGCAGCCCCCACCGGTTAGCGGGCATGAAAGGAACTAGCACAGATACGCAGTATTTT. The V call is TRBV7-8, the J call TRBJ2-3, with 7 bases lining up with TRBD2. Germline CDR1 and CDR2: SGHVS and FQNEAQ. After removal of 5 bases from V and 0 bases from J, the junction contained 23 bases not matched to a gene. The CDR3 has 21 amino acids.

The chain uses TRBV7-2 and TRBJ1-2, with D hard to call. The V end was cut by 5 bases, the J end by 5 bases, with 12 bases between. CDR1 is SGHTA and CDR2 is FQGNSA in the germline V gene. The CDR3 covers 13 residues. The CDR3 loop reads CASSASRNYGYTF. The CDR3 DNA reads TGTGCCAGCAGCGCGTCAAGAAATTATGGCTACACCTTC. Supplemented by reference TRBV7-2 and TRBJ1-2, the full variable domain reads GAGVSQSPSNKVTEKGKDVELRCDPISGHTALYWYRQSLGQGLEFLIYFQGNSAPDKSGLPSDRFSAERTGGSVSTLTIQRTQQEDSAVYLCASSASRNYGYTFGSGTRLTVV.

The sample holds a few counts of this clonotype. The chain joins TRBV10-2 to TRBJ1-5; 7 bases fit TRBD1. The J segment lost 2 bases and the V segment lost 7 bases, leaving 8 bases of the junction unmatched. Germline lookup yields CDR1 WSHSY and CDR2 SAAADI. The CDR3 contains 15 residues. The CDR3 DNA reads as TGCGCCAGCACGCCTACAGGGGTAGGCAATCAGCCCCAGCATTTT. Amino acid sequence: CASTPTGVGNQPQHF.

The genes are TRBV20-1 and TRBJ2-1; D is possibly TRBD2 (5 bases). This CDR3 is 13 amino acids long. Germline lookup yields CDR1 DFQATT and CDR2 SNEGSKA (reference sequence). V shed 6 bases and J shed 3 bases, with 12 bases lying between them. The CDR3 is CSATSGNYNEQFF. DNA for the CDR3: TGCAGTGCCACATCGGGGAACTACAATGAGCAGTTCTTC.

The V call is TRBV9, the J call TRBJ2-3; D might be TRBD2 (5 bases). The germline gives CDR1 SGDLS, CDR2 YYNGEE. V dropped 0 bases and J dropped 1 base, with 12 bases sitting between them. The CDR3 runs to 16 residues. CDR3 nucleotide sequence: TGTGCCAGCAGCGTAGCGTCGGGGTTACGCACAGATACGCAGTATTTT. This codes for CASSVASGLRTDTQYF.

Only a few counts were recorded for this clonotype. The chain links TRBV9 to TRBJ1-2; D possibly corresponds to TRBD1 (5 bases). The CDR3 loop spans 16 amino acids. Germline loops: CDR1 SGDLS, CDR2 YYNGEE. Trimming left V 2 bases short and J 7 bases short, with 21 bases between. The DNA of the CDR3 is TGTGCCAGCAGCGTCGACCCGACAGTGGCCCGGCGTGGCTACACCTTC. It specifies CASSVDPTVARRGYTF.

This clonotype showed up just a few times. CDR3: CSARDEGTGNQPQHF. CDR3 nucleotide sequence: TGCAGTGCTAGAGATGAAGGGACAGGGAATCAGCCCCAGCATTTT. The chain joins TRBV20-1 to TRBJ1-5; 9 positions match TRBD1. CDR1 is DFQATT and CDR2 is SNEGSKA in the germline V gene (reference sequence). This CDR3 region has 15 residues. Trimming cost V 0 bases and J 4 bases; bases outside gene matches: 4.

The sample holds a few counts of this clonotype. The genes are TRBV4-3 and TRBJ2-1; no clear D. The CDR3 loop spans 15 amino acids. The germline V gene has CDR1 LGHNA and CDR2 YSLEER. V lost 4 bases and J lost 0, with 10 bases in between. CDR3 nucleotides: TGCGCCAGCAGCCTGCCGGGCGGCTCCTACAATGAGCAGTTCTTC. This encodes CASSLPGGSYNEQFF.

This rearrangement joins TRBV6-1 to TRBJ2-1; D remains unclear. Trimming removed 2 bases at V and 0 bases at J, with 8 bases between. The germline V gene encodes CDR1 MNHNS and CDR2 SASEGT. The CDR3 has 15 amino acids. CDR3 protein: CASSESRFSYNEQFF. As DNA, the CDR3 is TGTGCCAGCAGTGAATCGCGATTCTCCTACAATGAGCAGTTCTTC.